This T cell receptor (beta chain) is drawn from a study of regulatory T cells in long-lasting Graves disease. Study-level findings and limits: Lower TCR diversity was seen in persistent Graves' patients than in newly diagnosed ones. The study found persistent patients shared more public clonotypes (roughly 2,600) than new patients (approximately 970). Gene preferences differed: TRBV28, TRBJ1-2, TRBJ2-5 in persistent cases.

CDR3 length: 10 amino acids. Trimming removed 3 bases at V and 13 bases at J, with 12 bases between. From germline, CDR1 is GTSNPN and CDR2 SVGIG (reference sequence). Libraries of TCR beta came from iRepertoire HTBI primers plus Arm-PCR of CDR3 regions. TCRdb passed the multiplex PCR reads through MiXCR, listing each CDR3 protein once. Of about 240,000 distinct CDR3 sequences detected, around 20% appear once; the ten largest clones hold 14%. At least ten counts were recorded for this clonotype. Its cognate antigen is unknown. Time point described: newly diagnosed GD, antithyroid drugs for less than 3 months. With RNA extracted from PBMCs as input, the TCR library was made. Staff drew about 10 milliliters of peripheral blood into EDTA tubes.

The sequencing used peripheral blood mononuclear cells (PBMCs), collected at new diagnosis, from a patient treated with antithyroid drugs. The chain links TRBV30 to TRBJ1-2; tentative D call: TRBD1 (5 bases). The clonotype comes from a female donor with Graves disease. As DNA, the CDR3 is TGTGCCTGGAGGGCGCAGGGTCCCACCTTC. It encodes CAWRAQGPTF. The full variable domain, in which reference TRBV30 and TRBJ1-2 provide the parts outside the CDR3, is SQTIHQWPATLVQPVGSPLSLECTVEGTSNPNLYWYRQAAGRGLQLLFYSVGIGQISSEVPQNLSASRPQDRQFILSSKKLLLSDSGFYLCAWRAQGPTFGSGTRLTVV.